The T cell receptor beta chain described here comes from a study of cytomegalovirus exposure and HLA in healthy donors. Study-wide background: An early data release held tens of millions of unique TCRs from HLA-typed donors. Study-wide results and limits: Cytomegalovirus-associated status was assigned to more than 150 TCR beta chains. Presence/absence analyses rested on an assumption that sequencing depth was roughly uniform across donors.

Germline V gene lookup returns CDR1 PRHDT and CDR2 FYEKMQ (reference sequence). The CDR3 runs to 16 residues. The V gene lost 3 bases and the J gene lost 7 bases, with 21 bases spanning the gap. Remarks on this clone: What it binds is unknown.

Researchers ran the PCR with 60 Vbeta and 13 Jbeta primers. Some clones are missing from TCRdb's copy, which holds only in-frame ones; the method was immunoSEQ multiplex PCR. The sample carries more than 90,000 clones, 65% recorded once. This sequence joins TRBV13 and TRBJ2-5, with D tentatively TRBD2 (6 bases). Sequenced: PBMCs. The receptor comes from a boy between 10 and 17 years old in good health and CMV-seropositive. CDR3 protein: CASSFLSGPSRGTQYF. CDR3 DNA: TGTGCCAGCAGCTTCCTTAGCGGTCCCAGCCGAGGGACCCAGTACTTC. Combining the CDR3 with reference TRBV13 and TRBJ2-5 gives the whole variable domain AAGVIQSPRHLIKEKRETATLKCYPIPRHDTVYWYQQGPGQDPQFLISFYEKMQSDKGSIPDRFSAQQFSDYHSELNMSSLELGDSALYFCASSFLSGPSRGTQYFGPGTRLLVL.